This TCR beta chain was sequenced for a study of cytomegalovirus exposure and HLA in healthy donors. Study results and caveats: Approximately 18,000 TCR beta sequences were associated with HLA alleles at 0.05 false discovery rate in a later analysis.

This clone was counted a few times. The target antigen is unknown. The germline gives CDR1 SGHAT, CDR2 FQNNGV. Deletions cut 5 bases from V and 6 bases from J, with 16 bases between. This CDR3 region has 15 residues. It was with 60 Vbeta and 13 Jbeta primers that the PCR ran. Libraries were prepared by immunoSEQ multiplex PCR; TCRdb keeps only in-frame clonotypes and omits some of them. The data hold about 200,000 clones, with around 77% observed a single time. The chain joins TRBV11-2 to TRBJ1-4; a weak D match, TRBD1 (6 bases). The clonotype originates from a woman between 25 and 40 years old in good health and CMV-seronegative. The sample taken for sequencing was PBMCs. The CDR3 DNA reads as TGTGCCAGCAGCGGGACACGGGGGAGGGATGAAAAACTGTTTTTT. Residues: CASSGTRGRDEKLFF. Full variable domain (missing parts from reference TRBV11-2 and TRBJ1-4): EAGVAQSPRYKIIEKRQSVAFWCNPISGHATLYWYQQILGQGPKLLIQFQNNGVVDDSQLPKDRFSAERLKGVDSTLKIQPAKLEDSAVYLCASSGTRGRDEKLFFGSGTQLSVL.